Listed below are T cell receptor beta chains from one sample, sequenced in a study of control samples from healthy donors and cancer patients. Using immunoSEQ multiplex PCR, the repertoire was profiled, and TCRdb retains in-frame clones only, with some absent. Seen here are 150,000 or so clones, 90% to 95% observed once, and the top ten hold 5.5% to 7.5%. Sequencing was done on a sample of blood. The source of these receptors is a man younger than 35 in good health. Each CDR3 is given with its conserved first and last residue. Fields, in order: J gene, D gene, clone size, V gene, CDR3 protein, CDR3 DNA. D genes are given only for firm matches. Part of the rows lack a size; the others show once, few, many or a class for expanded clones.

TRBJ2-7 TRBD2 . TRBV6-5 CASSYGVGGVNEQYF TGTGCCAGCAGTTACGGTGTTGGGGGGGTAAACGAGCAGTACTTC
TRBJ1-4 . . TRBV5-1 CASSLTTNEKLFF TGCGCCAGCAGCTTAACAACTAATGAAAAACTGTTTTTT
TRBJ1-6 . . TRBV4-2 CASSQAQPSNSPLHF TGTGCCAGCAGCCAAGCTCAGCCGTCCAATTCACCCCTCCACTTT
TRBJ1-2 . . TRBV5-1 CASSLTGALGYTF TGCGCCAGCAGCTTGACGGGGGCGCTTGGCTACACCTTC
TRBJ1-1 . . TRBV4-3 CASSHVSGQNTEAFF TGCGCCAGCAGCCATGTTAGTGGACAGAACACTGAAGCTTTCTTT
TRBJ2-1 TRBD2 . TRBV15 CATSRVTSGYNEQFF TGTGCCACCAGCAGAGTCACTAGCGGCTACAATGAGCAGTTCTTC
TRBJ2-7 TRBD1 . TRBV19 CASSPRGTGNFYEQYF TGTGCCAGTAGTCCCCGTGGGACAGGGAATTTCTACGAGCAGTACTTC
TRBJ2-7 TRBD1 . TRBV5-1 CASSSPEDRVSYEQYF TGCGCCAGCAGCTCCCCTGAGGACAGGGTCTCCTACGAGCAGTACTTC
TRBJ2-1 TRBD2 few TRBV7-9 CASTIRDRQRLAGGYNEQFF TGTGCCAGCACCATCCGGGACAGGCAACGCCTAGCGGGAGGTTACAATGAGCAGTTCTTC
TRBJ1-2 . . TRBV5-1 CASSLVNLRTERSYGYTF TGCGCCAGCAGCTTGGTAAATCTACGGACAGAAAGAAGCTATGGCTACACCTTC
TRBJ1-1 . . TRBV10-3 CAIRSVGVATEAFF TGTGCCATCAGGTCTGTCGGGGTTGCCACTGAAGCTTTCTTT
TRBJ2-3 . . TRBV5-1 CASSLGGSDTQYF TGCGCCAGCAGCTTAGGGGGATCGGATACGCAGTATTTT
TRBJ1-5 . once TRBV19 CASSNLLGWSNQPQHF TGTGCCAGTAGTAACCTTTTGGGTTGGAGCAATCAGCCCCAGCATTTT
TRBJ1-1 . . TRBV4-2 CASSQVGSRGRHTEAFF TGTGCCAGCAGCCAAGTCGGGAGCCGGGGGAGGCACACTGAAGCTTTCTTT
TRBJ2-7 . . TRBV3-1/TRBV3-2 CASSQDHGNYEQYF TGTGCCAGCAGCCAAGATCACGGGAACTACGAGCAGTACTTC
TRBJ1-6 TRBD1 . TRBV25-1 CASSGGTGVSPLHF TGTGCCAGCAGTGGCGGGACAGGGGTTTCACCCCTCCACTTT
TRBJ1-1 TRBD1 . TRBV5-1 CASISGQGNTEAFF TGCGCCAGCATCTCGGGACAGGGGAACACTGAAGCTTTCTTT
TRBJ2-4 . . TRBV30 CAWNLVLENIQYF TGTGCCTGGAATCTAGTTTTGGAAAACATTCAGTACTTC
TRBJ2-7 TRBD1 . TRBV11-3 CASSQGQGSSYEQYF TGTGCCAGCAGCCAAGGACAGGGAAGCTCCTACGAGCAGTACTTC
TRBJ2-2 . . TRBV7-9 CASSLALAGELFF TGTGCCAGCAGCTTAGCGCTAGCCGGGGAGCTGTTTTTT
TRBJ1-1 . . TRBV29-1 CSVSTGGSTEAFF TGCAGCGTATCGACGGGTGGTAGCACTGAAGCTTTCTTT
TRBJ1-2 . . TRBV25-1 CASSNQGWDGYTF TGTGCCAGCAGTAATCAGGGATGGGATGGCTACACCTTC
TRBJ2-1 . . TRBV9 CASSVAFSSNEQFF TGTGCCAGCAGCGTAGCTTTTAGCAGCAATGAGCAGTTCTTC
TRBJ2-1 TRBD1 . TRBV5-6 CASSFGTGVLYNEQFF TGTGCCAGCAGCTTCGGGACAGGGGTGTTATACAATGAGCAGTTCTTC
TRBJ2-2 . . TRBV4-2 CASSQDPGNGELFF TGTGCCAGCAGCCAAGATCCGGGTAACGGGGAGCTGTTTTTT
TRBJ1-1 TRBD1 . TRBV27 CASSLSQGAGTEAFF TGTGCCAGCAGTTTAAGTCAGGGGGCAGGAACTGAAGCTTTCTTT
TRBJ2-5 TRBD2 . TRBV10-3 CAIGGLAGEGETQYF TGTGCCATTGGAGGACTAGCGGGGGAGGGGGAGACCCAGTACTTC
TRBJ1-2 TRBD1 . TRBV5-4 CASSFRDSSGYTF TGTGCCAGCAGCTTCCGGGACAGCAGTGGCTACACCTTC
TRBJ2-7 TRBD2 few TRBV5-1 CASSLAKVNGRPYEQYF TGCGCCAGCAGCTTGGCCAAAGTAAACGGGAGGCCCTACGAGCAGTACTTC